A selection of T cell receptor beta chains follows, all from one sample in a study of type 1 regulatory T cells. The antigens these receptors bind are not known. MiXCR was run by TCRdb on the reads, yielding one entry per CDR3 protein. Counted here are roughly 67,000 distinct CDR3 sequences, roughly 60% occurring once; the ten biggest clones make up 7.6%. The sample taken for sequencing was cultured T cells, either the whole culture or a sorted T cell fraction (not recorded which). Receptors were obtained from a human donor in good health. The CDR3 runs from the conserved cysteine through the conserved F or W. The D gene is left open where the match is weak. A clone size is listed for some rows: how often the clone was seen (once, few, many), or a class if it is expanded.

d_call j_call v_call clone_size cdr3_aa cdr3_nt
TRBD1 TRBJ2-7 TRBV11-2 - CASSGTGGGYEQYF TGTGCCAGCAGTGGGACAGGGGGGGGCTACGAGCAGTACTTC
- TRBJ2-5 TRBV24-1 many CATSDLKGAQETQYF TGTGCCACCAGTGATTTGAAGGGCGCCCAAGAGACCCAGTACTTC
- TRBJ1-2 TRBV25-1 - CASSESFEIYGYTF TGTGCCAGCAGTGAATCGTTTGAGATCTATGGCTACACCTTC
TRBD1 TRBJ2-5 TRBV20-1 - CSARGDSQQETQYF TGCAGTGCTAGAGGGGACAGCCAACAAGAGACCCAGTACTTC
- TRBJ2-7 TRBV29-1 - CSVRKYHEQYF TGCAGCGTTAGAAAGTACCACGAGCAGTACTTC
- TRBJ2-7 TRBV7-9 - CASSQTGQAGGHEQYF TGTGCCAGCAGCCAAACCGGACAGGCCGGGGGTCACGAGCAGTACTTC
- TRBJ2-2 TRBV19 - CASSIGRLETGELFF TGTGCCAGTAGTATCGGCAGGTTGGAGACCGGGGAGCTGTTTTTT
- TRBJ1-2 TRBV12-3/TRBV12-4 - CAIHGGQPNYGYTF TGTGCCATCCATGGGGGTCAGCCGAACTATGGCTACACCTTC
- TRBJ1-1 TRBV5-1 once CASSPRQFNTEAFF TGCGCCAGCAGCCCTAGACAGTTTAACACTGAAGCTTTCTTT
- TRBJ2-4 TRBV20-1 - CSATYPRDGKNIQYF TGCAGTGCTACTTACCCCCGGGACGGAAAAAACATTCAGTACTTC